This T cell receptor (beta chain) was identified in a study of neurological immune-mediated disorders. About the research overall: The study included approximately 34 multiple sclerosis patients, 31 relapsing-remitting and 3 secondary progressive. General study findings and limits: Neither clinical nor MRI features were found to be associated with the multiple sclerosis repertoire cluster. Multiple sclerosis patients had less TCR clonal expansion than even healthy controls, unlike HTLV-1-associated myelopathy.

Germline V gene sequence: CDR1 SGHTA, CDR2 FQGNSA. Trimming removed 5 bases at V and 3 bases at J, with 17 bases between. The CDR3 loop spans 16 amino acids. This clonotype was found many times. The antigen is not known. As for the cDNA, it was generated by 5'RACE with 10-nucleotide random UMIs. Each CDR3 protein is one row after TCRdb ran MiXCR on the 5' RACE reads. The table records 45,000 to 50,000 distinct CDR3 sequences, 3% of them present only once. Sequencing was done on a sample of PBMCs. The V gene is TRBV7-2, the J gene TRBJ2-1; D might be TRBD2 (5 bases). The receptor's source is a woman between 45 and 65 years old with multiple sclerosis. CDR3 amino acids: CASSPGSLAGYNEQFF. CDR3 sequence (DNA): TGTGCCAGCAGCCCAGGCTCTCTGGCGGGCTACAATGAGCAGTTCTTC.